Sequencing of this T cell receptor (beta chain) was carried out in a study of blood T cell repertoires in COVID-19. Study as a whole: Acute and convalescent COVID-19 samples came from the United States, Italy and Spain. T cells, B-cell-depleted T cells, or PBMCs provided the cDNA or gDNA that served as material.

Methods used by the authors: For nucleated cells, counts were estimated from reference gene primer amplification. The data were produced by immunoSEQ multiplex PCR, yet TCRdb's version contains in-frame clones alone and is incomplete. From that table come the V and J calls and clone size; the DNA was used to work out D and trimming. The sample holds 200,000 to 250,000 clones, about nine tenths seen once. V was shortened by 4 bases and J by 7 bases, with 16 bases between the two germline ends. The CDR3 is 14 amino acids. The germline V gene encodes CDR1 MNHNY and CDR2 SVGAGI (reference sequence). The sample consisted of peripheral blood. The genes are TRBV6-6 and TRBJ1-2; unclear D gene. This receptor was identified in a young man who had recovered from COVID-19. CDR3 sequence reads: CASSSPERSGGYTF. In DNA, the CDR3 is TGTGCCAGCAGTTCCCCTGAGCGGAGTGGTGGCTACACCTTC.